The T cell receptor (beta chain) under discussion was sequenced for a study of beta chain features in type 1 diabetes. General study results and limits: Relative to healthy donors, patients appeared to have naive, central memory and Treg TCRB repertoires that were more similar. Because the template was cDNA, high-expressing cells might be over-represented. Significant though moderate, a shortening of TCRB CDR3s appeared in all four CD4+ subsets of Type 1 diabetes patients.

As regards this clone: Its specificity is not known.

With 5 bases clipped from V and 4 bases from J, the junction kept 5 bases outside the gene matches. Per germline, CDR1 LNHDA and CDR2 SQIVND (reference sequence). The CDR3 has 14 amino acids. CD45RO/CCR7/CD25/CD127/CD95/CD27 separated CD4+ naive, central memory, regulatory and stem cell-like memory cells by sorting. Investigators reverse transcribed all isolated RNA, so they sequenced expressed TCRB transcripts. The protocol was immunoSEQ multiplex PCR, while the TCRdb copy is restricted to in-frame clones and leaves out a portion. The sample contains 140,000 to 150,000 clones, roughly an eighth of which appear only once.

Sequenced material: central memory CD4+ T cells from blood. The V call is TRBV19, the J call TRBJ2-7, with TRBD1 matching 10 bases. The TCR originated in a man younger than 30 with type 1 diabetes. The CDR3 nucleotides read TGTGCCAGTAGTCAAGGACAGGGGGGATACGAGCAGTACTTC. Its translation: CASSQGQGGYEQYF.